The rows below give T cell receptor beta chains drawn from one sample of a study of T cell responses to AZD1222 COVID-19 vaccine. The assay was immunoSEQ multiplex PCR, and TCRdb's table has in-frame clones only and misses some. The table records roughly 200,000 clones, 92% of them present only once. Sequenced here: peripheral blood, sampled on day 0 of AZD1222 vaccination. These TCRs come from an adult in good health. Both conserved end residues are part of each CDR3. A D gene is named only where the DNA matches it firmly. The size entry is marked missing in some rows and otherwise reads once, few, many or a size class.

D | J | V | size | DNA | CDR3
NA | TRBJ1-2 | TRBV6-1 | NA | TGTGCCAGCAGTGATGTCAAGGGAGTCTATGGCTACACCTTC | CASSDVKGVYGYTF
NA | TRBJ1-5 | TRBV27 | NA | TGTGCCAGCAGTTTCCCCGCGCCCAGGGGCCCGAGAGGTAGCAATCAGCCCCAGCATTTT | CASSFPAPRGPRGSNQPQHF
TRBD2 | TRBJ2-7 | TRBV3-1/TRBV3-2 | NA | TGTGCCAGCAGCCAAACCCCCGGGGGGGGGCCCTACGAGCAGTACTTC | CASSQTPGGGPYEQYF
NA | TRBJ1-1 | TRBV13 | NA | TGTGCCAGCAGCTCGCTCAGACGGATTCCCCAAGCTTTCTTT | CASSSLRRIPQAFF
TRBD1 | TRBJ1-5 | TRBV7-2 | NA | TGTGCCAGCAGCTTAGGGGACAGCGCCAATCAGCCCCAGCATTTT | CASSLGDSANQPQHF
NA | TRBJ2-3 | TRBV19 | NA | TGTGCCAGTACCCAAGTGGACACAGATACGCAGTATTTT | CASTQVDTDTQYF
NA | TRBJ1-2 | TRBV6-5 | NA | TGTGCCAGCAGTTACTCGGAAGACTATGGCTACACCTTC | CASSYSEDYGYTF
NA | TRBJ2-3 | TRBV24-1 | NA | TGTGCCACCAGTGACCCTACAGAAGATACGCAGTATTTT | CATSDPTEDTQYF
NA | TRBJ2-3 | TRBV7-9 | NA | TGTGCCAGCAGCCCGTCGGCGGCCACAGATACGCAGTATTTT | CASSPSAATDTQYF
TRBD2 | TRBJ2-1 | TRBV5-1 | NA | TGCGCCAGCTCCCCCGGGACGGGGGGGAATGAGCAGTTCTTC | CASSPGTGGNEQFF
NA | TRBJ2-1 | TRBV24-1 | NA | TGTGCCACCAGTGACTCCAAGGGGGGGAGCTCCTACAATGAGCAGTTCTTC | CATSDSKGGSSYNEQFF
NA | TRBJ1-4 | TRBV28 | NA | TGTGCCAGCAGTTTCTCCCTCTCGGGGGCTGCTAATGAAAAACTGTTTTTT | CASSFSLSGAANEKLFF
TRBD1 | TRBJ1-2 | TRBV28 | NA | TGTGCCAGCAGTTGGGAGGGGGCGCGGGGCTACACCTTC | CASSWEGARGYTF
NA | TRBJ1-2 | TRBV19 | NA | TGTGCCAGTAGTATACAACGAGGGCTCGGAGATGGCTACACCTTC | CASSIQRGLGDGYTF
TRBD1 | TRBJ2-7 | TRBV7-9 | few | TGTGCCAGCAGCCCCACCCCGGGACAGGGGGTCTACGAGCAGTACTTC | CASSPTPGQGVYEQYF
TRBD1 | TRBJ1-1 | TRBV6-4 | NA | TGTGCCAGCAGTCTTGAGGGGGGACAGGTATCGTCTGAAGCTTTCTTT | CASSLEGGQVSSEAFF
TRBD2 | TRBJ2-3 | TRBV10-3 | once | TGTGCCATCAGAACCCCAGCGGGGATACCGGATACGCAGTATTTT | CAIRTPAGIPDTQYF
TRBD2 | TRBJ2-5 | TRBV18 | NA | TGTGCCAGCTCACTCCGGGAGGGCTGGGAGACCCAGTACTTC | CASSLREGWETQYF
TRBD1 | TRBJ1-5 | TRBV13 | NA | TGTGCCAGCAGCTCTACAGGGGGGGAAGGCAATCAGCCCCAGCATTTT | CASSSTGGEGNQPQHF
NA | TRBJ1-1 | TRBV12-3/TRBV12-4 | NA | TGTGCCAGCAGGAAGCCGGGGGTCACTGAAGCTTTCTTT | CASRKPGVTEAFF
TRBD1 | TRBJ2-7 | TRBV28 | NA | TGTGCCAGCAGTGAGGGACAGCTCTACGAGCAGTACTTC | CASSEGQLYEQYF
NA | TRBJ1-6 | TRBV6-4 | NA | TGTGCCAGCTTGGGGGCAGATTTCACCTATAATTCACCCCTCCACTTT | CASLGADFTYNSPLHF
NA | TRBJ2-3 | TRBV5-5 | NA | TGTGCCAGCAGCTTGGATTGGGGGGACACAGATACGCAGTATTTT | CASSLDWGDTDTQYF
NA | TRBJ2-4 | TRBV6-5 | once | TGTGCCAGCCTCCTGGTTGGGGGAAACATTCAGTACTTC | CASLLVGGNIQYF
TRBD2 | TRBJ2-7 | TRBV30 | NA | TGTGCCACCCAGCGGGGGCCGGGGGAGCAGTACTTC | CATQRGPGEQYF
NA | TRBJ1-4 | TRBV7-7 | NA | TGTGCCAGCAGCCCTTCGCCAGGGACCTTTAATGAAAAACTGTTTTTT | CASSPSPGTFNEKLFF
TRBD1 | TRBJ1-5 | TRBV7-9 | once | TGTGCCAGCAGCCCGAGGGGACAGGGTTATCAGCCCCAGCATTTT | CASSPRGQGYQPQHF
NA | TRBJ2-5 | TRBV5-1 | NA | TGCGCCAGCAGCTTGGGGTCTGGACGGGGAGAGACCCAGTACTTC | CASSLGSGRGETQYF
TRBD1 | TRBJ1-5 | TRBV19 | NA | TGTGCCAGTAGTATGGCCATCGGGACAGTTGGCAATCAGCCCCAGCATTTT | CASSMAIGTVGNQPQHF
NA | TRBJ2-2 | TRBV10-2 | NA | TGCGCCAGCAGTGGACGAAAACCGGCCGGGGAGCTGTTTTTT | CASSGRKPAGELFF
NA | TRBJ2-7 | TRBV5-1 | NA | TGCGCCAGCAGTATCGCAGCTGCTAACTCCTACGAGCAGTACTTC | CASSIAAANSYEQYF
NA | TRBJ1-2 | TRBV7-3 | NA | TGTGCCAGCAGCTTCAGTGCCTCCGTTTTAGGCGGCTACACCTTC | CASSFSASVLGGYTF